What follows are 23 T cell receptor beta chains derived from one specimen sequenced in a study of cytomegalovirus exposure and HLA in healthy donors. Generated by immunoSEQ multiplex PCR, the TCRdb table keeps only in-frame clones and is missing some. The data contain 150,000 to 200,000 clones, roughly 96% of them singletons. Sequenced: PBMCs. These TCRs come from a woman aged 18-29 years in good health and CMV-seronegative.

The rearrangement links TRBV6-5 to TRBJ1-1; a weak D match, TRBD1 (6 bases). Trimming removed 5 bases at V and 12 bases at J, with 16 bases between. The CDR3 sequence is 12 residues long. The germline V gene has CDR1 MNHEY and CDR2 SVGAGI. The CDR3 DNA follows: TGTGCCAGCAGTCCCTTCCCAGGGGAGACTTTCTTT. This translates into CASSPFPGETFF.

The chain joins TRBV5-1 to TRBJ1-3; no reliable D call. V lost 4 bases, J lost 4 bases, and 9 bases lay in between. CDR3 length: 13 residues. The germline V gene has CDR1 SGHRS and CDR2 YFSETQ. In nucleotides, the CDR3 is TGCGCCAGCAGCCTTGACACGGGAAACACCATATATTTT. It yields the protein CASSLDTGNTIYF. Full variable domain (outside the CDR3, taken from reference TRBV5-1 and TRBJ1-3): KAGVTQTPRYLIKTRGQQVTLSCSPISGHRSVSWYQQTPGQGLQFLFEYFSETQRNKGNFPGRFSGRQFSNSRSEMNVSTLELGDSALYLCASSLDTGNTIYFGEGSWLTVV.

The rearrangement joins TRBV4-3 to TRBJ2-3, with 13 bases matching TRBD2. The CDR3 runs 16 residues. Losses at the gene ends were 4 bases for V and 3 bases for J; bases not matched to a gene: 4. Germline CDR1 reads LGHNA; CDR2 reads YSLEER. The CDR3 sequence: CASSPGTSGVTDTQYF. For the CDR3, the DNA is TGCGCCAGCAGCCCTGGGACTAGCGGGGTAACAGATACGCAGTATTTT.

The rearrangement uses TRBV7-9 and TRBJ2-7; D might be TRBD1 (6 bases). The CDR3 length is 15 residues. Germline CDR1 reads SEHNR; CDR2 reads FQNEAQ (reference sequence). Trimming took off 1 base at V and 2 bases at J, with 12 bases between the two ends. The CDR3 sequence: CASSLDYREPYEQYF. CDR3 coding DNA: TGTGCCAGCAGCTTAGACTACAGGGAGCCCTACGAGCAGTACTTC. The full variable domain, its missing parts supplied by reference TRBV7-9 and TRBJ2-7, is DTGVSQNPRHKITKRGQNVTFRCDPISEHNRLYWYRQTLGQGPEFLTYFQNEAQLEKSRLLSDRFSAERPKGSFSTLEIQRTEQGDSAMYLCASSLDYREPYEQYFGPGTRLTVT.

V gene TRBV5-4 combines with J gene TRBJ1-2; perhaps TRBD1 as D (6 bases). From germline, CDR1 is SGHNT and CDR2 YYREEE (reference sequence). The CDR3 extends over 17 amino acids. With 2 bases removed from V and 5 bases from J, the gap between germline ends came to 22 bases. As DNA, the CDR3 is TGTGCCAGCAGCTTTAGTCTAGTACAGGGTCCTCTTTATGGCTACACCTTC. This gives the protein CASSFSLVQGPLYGYTF.

The J gene is TRBJ2-1, the V gene TRBV6-5; 9 nucleotides line up with TRBD2. CDR1 and CDR2 from the germline V gene are MNHEY and SVGAGI. Unmatched junction bases numbered 5, after V lost 3 bases and J lost 5 bases. The CDR3 contains 15 residues. The CDR3 sequence is CASSYFAGGNNEQFF. The DNA for the CDR3 is TGTGCCAGCAGTTATTTTGCGGGGGGGAACAATGAGCAGTTCTTC.

The chain couples TRBV6-5 to TRBJ1-4, with 7 bases aligning to TRBD1. The CDR3 spans 14 residues. J gave up 4 bases and V 6 bases, and 5 bases lay outside the gene matches. Looked up from germline, CDR1 is MNHEY and CDR2 is SVGAGI. The CDR3 DNA reads as TGTGCCAGCAGACCCCACAGGGGTAATGAAAAACTGTTTTTT. Its protein product is CASRPHRGNEKLFF.

The J gene is TRBJ2-1, the V gene TRBV18; 11 bases agree with TRBD2. The germline V gene encodes CDR1 KGHSH and CDR2 LQKENI. The CDR3 loop spans 17 amino acids. V lost 3 bases to trimming and J lost 2 bases; unmatched junction nucleotides: 6. CDR3 nucleotide sequence: TGTGCCAGCTCACCCCGGGGTAGCGGGGGGGCCTACAATGAGCAGTTCTTC. Its protein product is CASSPRGSGGAYNEQFF.

The V gene is TRBV18, the J gene TRBJ2-3, with D possibly being TRBD1 (7 bases). The CDR3 has 14 amino acids. Germline V lookup: CDR1 KGHSH, CDR2 LQKENI. Deletions cut 5 bases from V and 6 bases from J, with 15 bases between. CDR3: CASSAGTALDTQYF. The CDR3, as DNA: TGTGCCAGCTCAGCGGGGACAGCCTTGGATACGCAGTATTTT. The full variable domain, rest sourced from reference TRBV18 and TRBJ2-3, is NAGVMQNPRHLVRRRGQEARLRCSPMKGHSHVYWYRQLPEEGLKFMVYLQKENIIDESGMPKERFSAEFPKEGPSILRIQQVVRGDSAAYFCASSAGTALDTQYFGPGTRLTVL.

The V call is TRBV6-7, the J call TRBJ2-5, with 7 bases aligning to TRBD1. TRBV6-7 is annotated as an ORF whose role is uncertain. CDR3 length: 15 residues. The trim removed 0 bases at V and 4 bases at J, leaving 5 bases unmatched. As DNA, the CDR3 is TGTGCCAGCAGTTACTCCCGACAGGGTCGAGAGACCCAGTACTTC. Amino acids: CASSYSRQGRETQYF.

The chain couples TRBV5-1 to TRBJ1-1; 8 bases are a match to TRBD1. The CDR3 spans 14 residues. The ends lost 1 base at V and 7 bases at J; junction bases unmatched: 6. CDR1 and CDR2 (germline): SGHRS, YFSETQ. The CDR3 bases are TGCGCCAGCAGCTTGCTCCCTGGACAGGGTGAAGCTTTCTTT. Its protein product is CASSLLPGQGEAFF.

This chain links TRBV19 with TRBJ1-5; D is unresolved. Germline CDR1 LNHDA, CDR2 SQIVND (reference sequence). The V end lost 6 bases, the J end lost 3 bases, and 12 bases lay between the germline ends. The CDR3 has 14 residues. The CDR3 spells CASRGVFSNQPQHF. CDR3 in DNA: TGTGCCAGTAGGGGCGTCTTTTCCAATCAGCCCCAGCATTTT.

The chain uses TRBV2 and TRBJ2-3; possibly TRBD2 for D (6 bases). The CDR3 totals 13 residues. Germline V gene sequence: CDR1 SNHLY, CDR2 FYNNEI. V lost 10 bases to trimming and J lost 0 bases, with 11 bases between them. CDR3 amino acids: CATWGVSTDTQYF. The DNA for the CDR3 is TGTGCCACCTGGGGGGTAAGCACAGATACGCAGTATTTT.

The rearrangement uses TRBV6-5 and TRBJ2-7, with a weak D call TRBD1 (5 bases). This CDR3 comprises 13 residues. Germline values: CDR1 MNHEY, CDR2 SVGAGI. Trimming removed 7 bases at V and 3 bases at J, with 13 bases between. Here the CDR3 reads CASTSTGDYEQYF. DNA of the CDR3: TGTGCCAGCACTTCCACAGGAGACTACGAGCAGTACTTC.

This clone was picked up a small number of times. The rearrangement uses TRBV6-5 and TRBJ1-2; D call uncertain. Deletions cut 6 bases from V and 2 bases from J, with 10 bases between. Germline assignment: CDR1 MNHEY and CDR2 SVGAGI. The CDR3 totals 13 residues. The DNA for the CDR3 is TGTGCCAGCAGCCGGACTGCGAACTATGGCTACACCTTC. It specifies CASSRTANYGYTF.

The chain has TRBV18 and TRBJ1-1; D is ambiguous. Germline CDR1 reads KGHSH; CDR2 reads LQKENI. V lost 2 bases to trimming and J lost 1 base, with 17 bases between them. This CDR3 contains 17 residues. This CDR3 is CASSPVLLRTSNTEAFF. As DNA, the CDR3 is TGTGCCAGCTCACCAGTTCTCTTAAGAACTTCGAACACTGAAGCTTTCTTT.

This rearrangement joins TRBV5-1 to TRBJ1-2; D might be TRBD1 (6 bases). The V gene's germline CDR1 is SGHRS and CDR2 YFSETQ. V lost 0 bases and J lost 4, with 16 bases in between. The CDR3 extends over 16 amino acids. CDR3 sequence reads: CASSLAEQGNIYGYTF. CDR3 DNA: TGCGCCAGCAGCTTGGCCGAGCAGGGGAATATCTATGGCTACACCTTC.

The V call is TRBV9, the J call TRBJ2-7; TRBD2 matches 7 bases. Germline CDR1 and CDR2: SGDLS and YYNGEE. This CDR3 spans 13 amino acids. After removal of 0 bases from V and 7 bases from J, the junction contained 4 bases not matched to a gene. The CDR3 region is CASSVGGGSEQYF. Written as DNA, the CDR3 is TGTGCCAGCAGCGTAGGGGGGGGTTCGGAGCAGTACTTC.

The V call is TRBV18, the J call TRBJ1-2; D perhaps matches TRBD1 (5 bases). From germline, CDR1 is KGHSH and CDR2 LQKENI. The CDR3 sequence is 13 residues long. V was cut by 3 bases and J by 8 bases, with 13 bases left in between. The chain's CDR3 is CASSPSTEHGYTF. As DNA, the CDR3 is TGTGCCAGCTCACCTTCGACAGAGCACGGCTACACCTTC. Full variable domain (missing parts from reference TRBV18 and TRBJ1-2): NAGVMQNPRHLVRRRGQEARLRCSPMKGHSHVYWYRQLPEEGLKFMVYLQKENIIDESGMPKERFSAEFPKEGPSILRIQQVVRGDSAAYFCASSPSTEHGYTFGSGTRLTVV.

This clone showed up just once. The chain joins TRBV10-3 to TRBJ2-3, with 7 positions matching TRBD1. The junction had 14 bases not matched to a gene; V was cut back by 10 bases and J by 4 bases. CDR3 length equals 15 residues. CDR1 ENHRY and CDR2 SYGVKD come from the germline V gene. CDR3 region: CATHNRGFVADTQYF. Written as DNA, the CDR3 is TGTGCCACACACAACAGGGGTTTTGTCGCAGATACGCAGTATTTT.

The chain combines TRBV10-3 with TRBJ1-5; the D gene is possibly TRBD1 (6 bases). The ends were cut back, 4 bases at V and 0 bases at J, with 10 bases in the middle. Looked up from germline, CDR1 is ENHRY and CDR2 is SYGVKD. The CDR3 spans 15 residues. The CDR3 bases are TGTGCCATCAGTGGATCGACAGGTAGCAATCAGCCCCAGCATTTT. This gives the protein CAISGSTGSNQPQHF.

V gene TRBV14 combines with J gene TRBJ1-1; D is unclear. From germline, CDR1 is SGHDN and CDR2 FVKESK. This CDR3 region has 13 residues. V lost 0 bases and J 4 bases, leaving 6 bases between the germline ends. CDR3 residues: CASSQDIVTEAFF. CDR3 nucleotides: TGTGCCAGCAGCCAAGATATCGTCACTGAAGCTTTCTTT.

The rearrangement links TRBV9 to TRBJ2-1; 7 nucleotides line up with TRBD2. The CDR3 spans 20 residues. Germline V CDR1 and CDR2: SGDLS, YYNGEE. The V gene end was trimmed by 3 bases and the J gene end by 3 bases; junction bases not matched to a gene: 21. Here the CDR3 DNA reads TGTGCCAGCAGCGCCCCAAGCGGGGAAGGAGGCCGTGTGGTCTACAATGAGCAGTTCTTC. Amino acid sequence: CASSAPSGEGGRVVYNEQFF.